What follows describes a single T cell receptor beta chain. This entry is derived from a study of cytomegalovirus exposure and HLA in healthy donors. Donors showed nominal health when sampled, although they likely had unrecorded immune exposures. The primer mix had 60 Vbeta and 13 Jbeta primers. Generated by immunoSEQ multiplex PCR, the TCRdb table keeps only in-frame clones and is missing some. Of about 160,000 clones detected, approximately 79% appear once; the ten largest clones hold 0.85% to 1%. Germline assignment: CDR1 SGHKS and CDR2 YYEKEE (reference sequence). V shed 4 bases and J shed 6 bases, with 17 bases lying between them. The CDR3 covers 15 residues.

The chain combines TRBV5-5 with TRBJ2-1, with D perhaps TRBD1 (6 bases). Sequences were obtained from PBMCs. This TCR came from a woman in her fifties or sixties in good health and CMV-seropositive. CDR3 sequence reads: CASSPLQGSGNEQFF. As DNA, the CDR3 is TGTGCCAGCAGCCCGTTACAGGGTTCGGGCAATGAGCAGTTCTTC.